Listed below are T cell receptor beta chains from one sample, sequenced in a study of T cells after yellow fever vaccination. MiXCR, run by TCRdb on the 5' RACE reads, gives a single entry per CDR3 protein. The data show hundreds of thousands of distinct CDR3 sequences, 5.2% seen once. This specimen was CD4+ T cells sorted from PBMCs, taken on the day of the yellow fever booster vaccination. The origin of the receptors is a man aged 18 to 35 who received the YFV17D yellow fever vaccine. Both conserved end residues are part of each CDR3. Fields, in order: D gene, J gene, clone size, V gene, CDR3 protein, CDR3 DNA. The D gene is left open where the match is weak. Clone size, where shown, is once, few, many, or a class for clones that have expanded.

d_call: -; j_call: TRBJ2-7; clone_size: -; v_call: TRBV6-5; cdr3_aa: CASGHPGASSYEQYF; cdr3_nt: TGTGCCAGCGGACACCCAGGGGCAAGCTCCTACGAGCAGTACTTC
d_call: TRBD1; j_call: TRBJ1-2; clone_size: many; v_call: TRBV4-2; cdr3_aa: CASSQDLGQGAFNDGYTF; cdr3_nt: TGTGCCAGCAGCCAAGATCTTGGACAGGGGGCTTTTAATGATGGCTACACCTTC
d_call: -; j_call: TRBJ2-6; clone_size: many; v_call: TRBV12-3/TRBV12-4; cdr3_aa: CASSLGVTGANVLTF; cdr3_nt: TGTGCCAGCTCCCTGGGGGTGACTGGGGCCAACGTCCTGACTTTC
d_call: -; j_call: TRBJ2-3; clone_size: few; v_call: TRBV5-4; cdr3_aa: CASSTDSTDTQYF; cdr3_nt: TGTGCCAGCAGCACGGACAGCACAGATACGCAGTATTTT
d_call: TRBD1; j_call: TRBJ1-1; clone_size: many; v_call: TRBV5-1; cdr3_aa: CASSLIPGGEAFF; cdr3_nt: TGCGCCAGCAGCCTCATCCCAGGGGGTGAAGCTTTCTTT
d_call: TRBD1; j_call: TRBJ2-3; clone_size: -; v_call: TRBV18; cdr3_aa: CASFGQVADTQYF; cdr3_nt: TGTGCCAGCTTCGGACAGGTGGCAGATACGCAGTATTTT
d_call: -; j_call: TRBJ1-5; clone_size: many; v_call: TRBV7-6; cdr3_aa: CASSLFGAGQPQHF; cdr3_nt: TGTGCCAGCAGCTTATTCGGGGCGGGGCAGCCCCAGCATTTT
d_call: -; j_call: TRBJ1-4; clone_size: many; v_call: TRBV2; cdr3_aa: CASMGGYAGTDELFF; cdr3_nt: TGTGCCAGCATGGGGGGGTACGCAGGAACCGACGAACTGTTTTTT
d_call: TRBD2; j_call: TRBJ2-1; clone_size: few; v_call: TRBV7-2; cdr3_aa: CASSRRTSGDNEQFF; cdr3_nt: TGTGCCAGCAGCCGCCGGACTAGCGGGGACAATGAGCAGTTCTTC
d_call: -; j_call: TRBJ2-1; clone_size: few; v_call: TRBV7-9; cdr3_aa: CASSLGGLNNEQFF; cdr3_nt: TGTGCCAGCAGCTTAGGGGGCTTAAACAATGAGCAGTTCTTC
d_call: -; j_call: TRBJ2-2; clone_size: -; v_call: TRBV18; cdr3_aa: CASSPRQITGGELFF; cdr3_nt: TGTGCCAGCTCACCTAGACAAATTACCGGCGGGGAGCTGTTTTTT
d_call: TRBD1; j_call: TRBJ1-2; clone_size: -; v_call: TRBV24-1; cdr3_aa: CATSDTGTGVYGYTF; cdr3_nt: TGTGCCACCAGTGATACCGGGACAGGGGTCTATGGCTACACCTTC
d_call: -; j_call: TRBJ2-7; clone_size: -; v_call: TRBV6-1; cdr3_aa: CASRRSTGLLEQYF; cdr3_nt: TGTGCCAGCAGAAGATCAACAGGATTACTAGAGCAGTACTTC
d_call: -; j_call: TRBJ1-1; clone_size: few; v_call: TRBV20-1; cdr3_aa: CSAREGYFIMNTEAFF; cdr3_nt: TGCAGTGCTAGAGAGGGGTACTTTATAATGAACACTGAAGCTTTCTTT
d_call: TRBD1; j_call: TRBJ2-5; clone_size: few; v_call: TRBV10-3; cdr3_aa: CAIRLGTEETQYF; cdr3_nt: TGTGCCATCAGGCTAGGGACAGAAGAGACCCAGTACTTC
d_call: -; j_call: TRBJ2-3; clone_size: -; v_call: TRBV7-2; cdr3_aa: CASSSKDEVDTDTQYF; cdr3_nt: TGTGCCAGCAGCTCGAAGGACGAGGTGGACACAGATACGCAGTATTTT
d_call: -; j_call: TRBJ1-6; clone_size: few; v_call: TRBV12-3/TRBV12-4; cdr3_aa: CASSYRASPLHF; cdr3_nt: TGTGCCAGCAGTTACAGGGCCTCACCCCTCCACTTT
d_call: TRBD1; j_call: TRBJ2-4; clone_size: few; v_call: TRBV12-3/TRBV12-4; cdr3_aa: CASRRTGFTNKNIQYF; cdr3_nt: TGTGCCAGCAGGAGGACAGGCTTTACGAACAAAAACATTCAGTACTTC
d_call: TRBD1; j_call: TRBJ1-1; clone_size: -; v_call: TRBV6-5; cdr3_aa: CASSRGGVGAEAFF; cdr3_nt: TGTGCCAGCAGCAGAGGGGGCGTAGGGGCTGAAGCTTTCTTT
d_call: -; j_call: TRBJ2-3; clone_size: few; v_call: TRBV12-3/TRBV12-4; cdr3_aa: CASSLWASRGDTQYF; cdr3_nt: TGTGCCAGCAGTTTGTGGGCCTCCCGAGGAGATACGCAGTATTTT
d_call: TRBD1; j_call: TRBJ2-1; clone_size: -; v_call: TRBV7-9; cdr3_aa: CASTPGGTVYNEQFF; cdr3_nt: TGTGCCAGCACCCCAGGGGGAACGGTATACAATGAGCAGTTCTTC
d_call: TRBD1; j_call: TRBJ2-3; clone_size: few; v_call: TRBV7-2; cdr3_aa: CASSLVGTGSSDTQYF; cdr3_nt: TGTGCCAGCAGCTTAGTGGGGACAGGGAGCTCCGATACGCAGTATTTT
d_call: -; j_call: TRBJ2-4; clone_size: many; v_call: TRBV5-1; cdr3_aa: CASSEEGIQYF; cdr3_nt: TGCGCCAGCTCTGAGGAGGGCATTCAGTACTTC
d_call: -; j_call: TRBJ2-3; clone_size: many; v_call: TRBV4-3; cdr3_aa: CASSQHSGGGSTDTQYF; cdr3_nt: TGCGCCAGCAGCCAACACTCCGGCGGGGGCAGCACAGATACGCAGTATTTT
d_call: TRBD2; j_call: TRBJ2-1; clone_size: -; v_call: TRBV12-3/TRBV12-4; cdr3_aa: CASSLETSGGPEQFF; cdr3_nt: TGTGCCAGCAGTTTAGAGACTAGCGGGGGCCCTGAGCAGTTCTTC
d_call: -; j_call: TRBJ1-5; clone_size: few; v_call: TRBV7-2; cdr3_aa: CASSLGSGQGNQPQHF; cdr3_nt: TGTGCCAGCAGCTTAGGGTCGGGGCAGGGTAATCAGCCCCAGCATTTT
d_call: TRBD2; j_call: TRBJ2-1; clone_size: many; v_call: TRBV5-1; cdr3_aa: CASSPQTGGHGEQFF; cdr3_nt: TGCGCCAGCAGCCCACAAACGGGGGGGCATGGTGAGCAGTTCTTC
d_call: TRBD1; j_call: TRBJ1-2; clone_size: many; v_call: TRBV5-5; cdr3_aa: CASSLAGTGINYGYTF; cdr3_nt: TGTGCCAGCAGCTTGGCCGGGACAGGGATTAACTATGGCTACACCTTC
d_call: TRBD1; j_call: TRBJ2-6; clone_size: -; v_call: TRBV29-1; cdr3_aa: CSVRTGTSGANVLTF; cdr3_nt: TGCAGCGTGCGGACAGGGACGTCTGGGGCCAACGTCCTGACTTTC
d_call: TRBD2; j_call: TRBJ2-5; clone_size: few; v_call: TRBV7-9; cdr3_aa: CASSLGSTSGVQETQYF; cdr3_nt: TGTGCCAGCAGCTTAGGGTCCACTAGCGGAGTTCAAGAGACCCAGTACTTC
d_call: -; j_call: TRBJ1-5; clone_size: many; v_call: TRBV20-1; cdr3_aa: CSAWTTPGDQPQHF; cdr3_nt: TGCAGTGCTTGGACTACCCCAGGGGATCAGCCCCAGCATTTT
d_call: -; j_call: TRBJ1-5; clone_size: many; v_call: TRBV5-6; cdr3_aa: CASSENLHQPQHF; cdr3_nt: TGTGCCAGCAGCGAAAACTTACACCAGCCCCAGCATTTT
d_call: TRBD1; j_call: TRBJ1-1; clone_size: -; v_call: TRBV5-8; cdr3_aa: CASSLYGRGATEAFF; cdr3_nt: TGTGCCAGCAGCTTGTACGGCAGGGGGGCGACTGAAGCTTTCTTT
d_call: TRBD1; j_call: TRBJ1-2; clone_size: -; v_call: TRBV5-1; cdr3_aa: CASSSLMTGENYGYTF; cdr3_nt: TGCGCCAGCAGCTCGCTCATGACAGGGGAAAACTATGGCTACACCTTC
d_call: -; j_call: TRBJ2-5; clone_size: -; v_call: TRBV20-1; cdr3_aa: CSARDLGEETQYF; cdr3_nt: TGCAGTGCTAGAGATCTGGGTGAAGAGACCCAGTACTTC
d_call: -; j_call: TRBJ2-5; clone_size: many; v_call: TRBV11-2; cdr3_aa: CASIQGAGAQYF; cdr3_nt: TGTGCCAGCATTCAAGGGGCTGGGGCCCAGTACTTC
d_call: -; j_call: TRBJ2-3; clone_size: -; v_call: TRBV4-1; cdr3_aa: CASSQEAGGVDTQYF; cdr3_nt: TGCGCCAGCAGCCAAGAAGCAGGAGGGGTTGATACGCAGTATTTT
d_call: -; j_call: TRBJ1-2; clone_size: -; v_call: TRBV7-2; cdr3_aa: CASSPSGGPNYGYTF; cdr3_nt: TGTGCCAGCAGCCCCAGTGGCGGGCCTAACTATGGCTACACCTTC
d_call: TRBD2; j_call: TRBJ2-2; clone_size: few; v_call: TRBV20-1; cdr3_aa: CSAAGTTNTGELFF; cdr3_nt: TGCAGTGCCGCCGGGACTACGAACACCGGGGAGCTGTTTTTT
d_call: TRBD1; j_call: TRBJ1-4; clone_size: many; v_call: TRBV4-3; cdr3_aa: CASSRTVRTGTLPEKLFF; cdr3_nt: TGCGCCAGCAGCCGCACCGTTAGGACAGGGACTCTTCCGGAAAAACTGTTTTTT
d_call: -; j_call: TRBJ1-1; clone_size: few; v_call: TRBV7-2; cdr3_aa: CASSREREGEAFF; cdr3_nt: TGTGCCAGCAGCCGGGAGCGGGAAGGTGAAGCTTTCTTT
d_call: -; j_call: TRBJ2-1; clone_size: few; v_call: TRBV5-1; cdr3_aa: CASRLDVDEQFF; cdr3_nt: TGCGCCAGCCGGCTCGACGTCGATGAGCAGTTCTTC
d_call: -; j_call: TRBJ1-1; clone_size: -; v_call: TRBV5-4; cdr3_aa: CASSLKDGGLNTEAFF; cdr3_nt: TGTGCCAGCAGCTTGAAGGATGGGGGGTTGAACACTGAAGCTTTCTTT
d_call: TRBD2; j_call: TRBJ2-5; clone_size: -; v_call: TRBV7-2; cdr3_aa: CASSFLAGVRTQYF; cdr3_nt: TGTGCCAGCAGCTTCTTAGCGGGGGTTCGGACCCAGTACTTC
d_call: -; j_call: TRBJ1-6; clone_size: -; v_call: TRBV4-3; cdr3_aa: CASSQVLQGGSGYGNSPLHF; cdr3_nt: TGCGCCAGCAGCCAAGTTCTTCAGGGTGGTTCGGGCTACGGAAATTCACCCCTCCACTTT
d_call: TRBD1; j_call: TRBJ2-3; clone_size: many; v_call: TRBV6-5; cdr3_aa: CASSYSSGTGLPDTQYF; cdr3_nt: TGTGCCAGCAGTTACTCCTCCGGGACAGGACTGCCAGATACGCAGTATTTT
d_call: -; j_call: TRBJ1-4; clone_size: few; v_call: TRBV6-5; cdr3_aa: CASSYSWNEKLFF; cdr3_nt: TGTGCCAGCAGTTACTCGTGGAATGAAAAACTGTTTTTT
d_call: TRBD1; j_call: TRBJ2-1; clone_size: -; v_call: TRBV2; cdr3_aa: CASDGQGYNEQFF; cdr3_nt: TGTGCCAGCGATGGACAGGGCTACAATGAGCAGTTCTTC
d_call: -; j_call: TRBJ2-7; clone_size: few; v_call: TRBV2; cdr3_aa: CASSSDGPTYEQYF; cdr3_nt: TGTGCCAGCAGTTCCGATGGTCCCACCTACGAGCAGTACTTC